This is a list of T cell receptor beta chains from one sample in a study of T cells in Graves' hyperthyroidism and ophthalmopathy. Using its own MiXCR run on the multiplex PCR reads, TCRdb lists one record per CDR3 protein. The sample lists approximately 640,000 distinct CDR3 sequences; approximately 42% were seen once. What was sequenced was peripheral blood or thyroid tissue (not recorded which). The receptor set was obtained from an adult man with Graves' disease, either hyperthyroidism or ophthalmopathy (not recorded which). Each CDR3 is given with its conserved first and last residue. D genes are given only for firm matches. Expanded clones get a size class; other rows say once, few or many, or leave the size out.

CDR3aa	CDR3nt	abundance	len	d_gene	j_gene	v_gene
CAISAGQSGRGYTF	TGTGCCATCAGTGCAGGACAGTCTGGGCGCGGCTACACCTTC	NA	14	NA	TRBJ1-2	TRBV10-3
CATRGPSNQPQHF	TGTGCCACCAGGGGGCCCAGCAATCAGCCCCAGCATTTT	NA	13	NA	TRBJ1-5	TRBV24-1
CASSLLAGVSYEQYF	TGTGCCAGCAGCTTACTAGCGGGAGTATCCTACGAGCAGTACTTC	NA	15	TRBD2	TRBJ2-7	TRBV7-9
CASSSSSVGGETQYF	TGTGCCAGCAGCTCGTCCAGCGTCGGCGGAGAGACCCAGTACTTC	many	15	NA	TRBJ2-5	TRBV7-9
CASSPSGRYGTDTQYF	TGTGCCAGCAGCCCCAGCGGGAGATATGGCACAGATACGCAGTATTTT	NA	16	TRBD2	TRBJ2-3	TRBV9
CASTSGRGGQPQHF	TGTGCCAGCACGTCCGGGAGGGGCGGGCAGCCCCAGCATTTT	NA	14	NA	TRBJ1-5	TRBV13
CSARPGQYGYTF	TGCAGTGCTAGACCGGGGCAATATGGCTACACCTTC	NA	12	NA	TRBJ1-2	TRBV20-1
CSASSAGTPYEQYF	TGCAGTGCTAGCAGTGCGGGGACCCCCTACGAGCAGTACTTC	few	14	NA	TRBJ2-7	TRBV20-1
CASRASRDGELFF	TGTGCCAGCCGAGCCAGCAGGGACGGGGAGCTGTTTTTT	few	13	NA	TRBJ2-2	TRBV7-9
CASSYDSISGNTIYF	TGTGCCAGCAGTTACGACAGCATCTCTGGAAACACCATATATTTT	NA	15	NA	TRBJ1-3	TRBV6-5
CASGSRQGTNEQYF	TGCGCCAGCGGGTCCCGACAGGGAACGAACGAGCAGTACTTC	NA	14	TRBD1	TRBJ2-7	TRBV5-1
CRPDMGRERENTEAFF	TGCAGGCCGGACATGGGGAGGGAGAGGGAGAACACTGAAGCTTTCTTT	NA	16	NA	TRBJ1-1	TRBV20-1
CSARDGVTEAFF	TGCAGTGCTAGAGACGGGGTAACTGAAGCTTTCTTT	few	12	NA	TRBJ1-1	TRBV20-1
CASSTSGPEAFF	TGTGCCAGCAGCACCTCAGGGCCTGAAGCTTTCTTT	few	12	NA	TRBJ1-1	TRBV7-9
CASIRTHNYGYTF	TGCGCCAGCATACGCACCCATAACTATGGCTACACCTTC	few	13	NA	TRBJ1-2	TRBV5-1
CASSQDREQTQYF	TGTGCCAGCAGTCAGGACAGGGAACAGACCCAGTACTTC	few	13	TRBD1	TRBJ2-5	TRBV12-3/TRBV12-4
CASTPSSSTEAFF	TGTGCCAGCACCCCCAGTAGCAGTACTGAAGCTTTCTTT	many	13	NA	TRBJ1-1	TRBV2
CAINGGSGGNSGNTF	TGTGCCATCAATGGGGGTTCGGGCGGTAACTCTGGAAACACCTTC	NA	15	NA	TRBJ1-2	TRBV10-3
CASRPTGPNTEAFF	TGTGCCAGCCGACCGACAGGACCGAACACTGAAGCTTTCTTT	many	14	NA	TRBJ1-1	TRBV2
CASQTSGGTTGELLF	TGCGCCAGCCAGACTAGCGGGGGAACCACCGGGGAGCTGCTTTTT	NA	15	TRBD2	TRBJ2-2	TRBV5-1
CAISEVKQSPLHF	TGTGCCATCAGTGAGGTCAAACAATCACCCCTCCACTTT	many	13	NA	TRBJ1-6	TRBV10-3
CASSQDLAGRPQHF	TGCGCCAGCAGCCAAGACCTCGCAGGGAGGCCCCAGCATTTT	NA	14	NA	TRBJ1-5	TRBV7-9
CASSLWSGLETQYF	TGTGCCAGCAGTTTGTGGTCAGGCTTAGAGACCCAGTACTTC	NA	14	NA	TRBJ2-5	TRBV7-2
CASRWTGGDFYGYTF	TGCGCCAGCAGGTGGACAGGGGGAGACTTCTATGGCTACACCTTC	NA	15	TRBD1	TRBJ1-2	TRBV5-1
CSAIRDRASYEQYF	TGCAGTGCCATCCGGGACAGGGCCTCCTACGAGCAGTACTTC	few	14	TRBD1	TRBJ2-7	TRBV20-1
CSVSRGQGAHEQYF	TGCAGCGTATCTCGGGGGCAGGGGGCCCACGAGCAGTACTTC	once	14	TRBD1	TRBJ2-7	TRBV29-1
CASSATASGGTGELFF	TGTGCCAGCAGCGCAACGGCTAGCGGGGGCACCGGGGAGCTGTTTTTT	few	16	TRBD2	TRBJ2-2	TRBV9
CASGLLGSGQPQHF	TGTGCTAGTGGTTTATTAGGGTCGGGGCAGCCCCAGCATTTT	NA	14	NA	TRBJ1-5	TRBV12-5
CARTGKGEQYF	TGTGCCAGGACAGGGAAAGGCGAGCAGTACTTC	NA	11	TRBD1	TRBJ2-7	TRBV2
CASSLSESGSTSYEQYF	TGTGCCAGCAGCTTATCCGAGAGCGGGAGCACCTCCTACGAGCAGTACTTC	NA	17	TRBD2	TRBJ2-7	TRBV7-9
CASSQESGSGKLFF	TGCGCCAGCAGCCAAGAGTCTGGATCGGGGAAACTGTTTTTT	NA	14	NA	TRBJ1-4	TRBV4-1
CASSLLFRDTKETQYF	TGTGCCAGCAGTTTGCTATTCCGGGACACCAAAGAGACCCAGTACTTC	few	16	NA	TRBJ2-5	TRBV2
CASSFRDRGF	TGTGCCAGCAGTTTTCGGGACAGGGGCTTC	NA	10	TRBD1	TRBJ1-2	TRBV27
CASRTSGGLQETQYF	TGTGCCAGTAGGACTAGCGGGGGCCTCCAAGAGACCCAGTACTTC	NA	15	TRBD2	TRBJ2-5	TRBV19
CASSLIAQETQYF	TGTGCCAGCAGCTTAATCGCTCAAGAGACCCAGTACTTC	many	13	NA	TRBJ2-5	TRBV7-3
CAISLYPAGTDSYGYTF	TGTGCCATCAGTTTGTATCCGGCTGGGACCGACTCATATGGCTACACCTTC	NA	17	NA	TRBJ1-2	TRBV10-3
CATSDGGQGQETQYF	TGTGCCACCAGTGATGGGGGACAGGGACAAGAGACCCAGTACTTC	few	15	TRBD1	TRBJ2-5	TRBV24-1
CSAPIPRGSNQPQHF	TGCAGTGCTCCAATCCCTCGGGGGAGCAATCAGCCCCAGCATTTT	NA	15	NA	TRBJ1-5	TRBV20-1
CASGHTGELSW	TGTGCCAGCGGACACACCGGGGAGCTGTCTTGG	NA	11	NA	TRBJ2-2	TRBV7-8
CASKQGTLSNQPQHF	TGTGCCAGCAAACAGGGAACCTTAAGCAATCAGCCCCAGCATTTT	few	15	NA	TRBJ1-5	TRBV6-6
CASSPNDSRYGYTF	TGTGCCAGCAGTCCCAACGACAGCCGCTATGGCTACACCTTC	NA	14	NA	TRBJ1-2	TRBV6-1
CSARDPRRSSYEQYF	TGCAGTGCTAGAGATCCCAGGAGGAGCTCCTACGAGCAGTACTTC	NA	15	NA	TRBJ2-7	TRBV20-1
CASRRTGNSNQPQHF	TGTGCCAGCAGACGGACAGGGAATAGCAATCAGCCCCAGCATTTT	few	15	TRBD1	TRBJ1-5	TRBV12-3/TRBV12-4
CASSLAAGTTDTQYF	TGTGCCAGCAGCTTAGCGGCGGGGACCACAGATACGCAGTATTTT	NA	15	NA	TRBJ2-3	TRBV7-2
CASWSPWGTGELFF	TGTGCCAGCTGGAGCCCATGGGGCACCGGGGAGCTGTTTTTT	NA	14	NA	TRBJ2-2	TRBV7-2
CASSPNSGDQPQHF	TGTGCCAGCAGCCCGAACAGTGGAGATCAGCCCCAGCATTTT	NA	14	NA	TRBJ1-5	TRBV11-1
CASSELGSVTYEQYF	TGTGCCAGCAGTGAACTAGGAAGTGTGACCTACGAGCAGTACTTC	NA	15	NA	TRBJ2-7	TRBV6-5
CVSSVGQGVKYGYTF	TGTGTCAGCAGCGTAGGACAGGGGGTCAAATATGGCTACACCTTC	NA	15	TRBD1	TRBJ1-2	TRBV25-1
CATSRGAGDGAFF	TGTGCCACCAGCAGAGGGGCAGGGGATGGAGCTTTCTTT	many	13	NA	TRBJ1-1	TRBV15
CASSPKRDSAYEQYF	TGCGCCAGCAGCCCCAAACGGGACTCGGCCTACGAGCAGTACTTC	NA	15	NA	TRBJ2-7	TRBV7-2
CAISESTEQFF	TGTGCCATCAGTGAGTCGACGGAGCAGTTCTTC	NA	11	NA	TRBJ2-1	TRBV10-3
CASRLTGGSTEAFF	TGTGCCAGCAGGTTAACAGGGGGAAGTACTGAAGCTTTCTTT	NA	14	TRBD1	TRBJ1-1	TRBV2
CASSLRDSGEKLFF	TGTGCCAGCAGTTTACGGGATTCGGGTGAAAAACTGTTTTTT	few	14	NA	TRBJ1-4	TRBV12-3/TRBV12-4